The present entry profiles one T cell receptor (beta chain) with its context. The antigen remains unidentified. The data are from a study of T-cell memory formation after mild COVID-19. For the study at large: Most TCR clusters belonged to a single donor. Broader study findings: Day 15 to 85 contracting clones showed balanced CD4/CD8; day 15 to 37 expanders favored CD4+. Mainly CM and EM harbored the contracting CD4+ clones; mainly EMRA harbored the CD8+ ones.

UMIs and sample barcodes were carried by the TCR alpha and TCR beta cDNA libraries that 5'RACE produced using constant-segment primers. TCRdb re-called the 5' RACE reads through MiXCR, storing one row per CDR3 protein. The sample shows 270,000 or so distinct CDR3 sequences, roughly 18% of them seen only once. The clonotype comes from a man between 18 and 29 years old who had mild COVID-19 (a few samples of this study predate the infection). Cell type and time point are not known. Material: PBMCs or a T cell subset sorted from them (not recorded which).

The CDR3: CASSPPLRDYGYTF. Here the CDR3 DNA reads TGTGCCAGCTCACCACCGCTAAGGGACTATGGCTACACCTTC. The V call is TRBV18, the J call TRBJ1-2; D uncertain. The V gene's germline CDR1 is KGHSH and CDR2 LQKENI. The V end was cut by 0 bases, the J end by 3 bases, with 8 bases between. The CDR3 extends over 14 amino acids.